This T cell receptor (beta chain) was found in a study of technical replicates of blood from several donors. The CDR3 has 18 amino acids. V was pared by 4 bases and J by 2 bases, with 13 bases of the junction left unmatched. The germline V gene has CDR1 SGHDT and CDR2 YYEEEE. Only in-frame clones appear in the TCRdb table, and some are missing; sequencing was by immunoSEQ multiplex PCR. The table lists 65,000 to 90,000 clones, roughly nine tenths of them singletons. Sequencing input: T cells isolated from PBMCs. The J gene is TRBJ2-7, the V gene TRBV5-6, with TRBD2 matching 12 bases. The receptor was isolated from a human donor in good health. In DNA form, the CDR3 reads TGTGCCAGCAGCCCTCTCAAGAGACTAGCGGGAGCACCCTACGAGCAGTACTTC. Protein sequence: CASSPLKRLAGAPYEQYF.